Given below is one T cell receptor (beta chain) in context. The V and J ends lost 3 bases and 6 bases respectively, with 12 bases between them. Germline V gene sequence: CDR1 SNHLY, CDR2 FYNNEI. This CDR3 comprises 13 residues. The entry originates in a study of blood T cell repertoires in COVID-19. At the level of the study: Sample material is recorded as cDNA or gDNA derived from T cells, B-cell-depleted T cells, or PBMCs.

Original processing methods: Cell counts per sample came from amplifying reference gene primers. Profiled with immunoSEQ multiplex PCR; TCRdb holds only in-frame clones, not every one. That table furnishes V, J and clone size, whereas the DNA furnished D and trimming. The sample lists under 350,000 clones, roughly 80% occurring once. This TCR derives from a man aged 55 to 70 who had recovered from COVID-19. The rearrangement joins TRBV2 to TRBJ2-7; D perhaps matches TRBD2 (7 bases). The specimen sequenced was peripheral blood. CDR3 residues: CASSEGGPGEQYF. DNA of the CDR3: TGTGCCAGCAGTGAGGGGGGGCCCGGCGAGCAGTACTTC.